This TCR beta chain was sequenced during a study of cytomegalovirus exposure and HLA in healthy donors (TCRdb year 2017). For the wider study: According to an earlier analysis of several hundred of the donors, about 179 million T cells yielded 95 million to 140 million unique TCR beta sequences and 276 Gb of sequence data. The genetic ancestry cluster associated with self-reported Caucasian donors included about 81% of the roughly 360 genotyped donors. In a later analysis, previously published TCR beta repertoires from some 640 donors were re-analyzed and high-resolution HLA genotyping was added so that TCR occurrence patterns could be studied. Donor age, sex, ethnicity and CMV serostatus were collected together with the repertoire data. Along with the roughly 610-subject first cohort, a separate validation cohort of over a hundred different subjects was used. An early release that covered approximately 600 HLA-typed donors contained approximately 300 gigabases of sequencing data and 75 million to 100 million unique TCR sequences. All discovery cohort repertoires had been generated on a single sequencing platform. The study profiled the T cell repertoires of 666 subjects by immunosequencing and related them to cytomegalovirus serostatus. The number of typed donors differed by locus: 629-630 for A, B, C, DRB1 and DQB1; approximately 540 for DQA1; approximately 600 for DPA1; and roughly 470 for DPB1. Rather than using new phenotypic data, the later analysis identified candidate immune exposures from TCR beta sequences and from how often those sequences occurred across donors. Among 398 genotyped donors of the cohort, an average of roughly 240,000 unique TCR beta nucleotide sequences were sequenced per donor, about a sixth of them non-productive. In a later genetic analysis, genome-wide SNP genotypes for about three fifths of the roughly 670 donors were used, and that subset was treated as a discovery cohort. Four or five DR-DQ haplotypes were handled as single units for association and clustering because linkage in the cohort was strong. To predict cytomegalovirus infection status, the study combined high-throughput TCR immunosequencing, statistical association of individual TCRs with disease status, and machine learning. Class I and class II HLA loci were covered by the typing at four-digit resolution. The aim of the study was to test whether cataloging public T cell receptors could identify signatures of past pathogen exposure. In an earlier analysis of 587 of the donors, high-throughput TCR beta sequencing was used to judge whether each TCR beta V gene segment behaved as functional or pseudogenic.

Study-wide findings and limitations: The classifier was reported to diagnose cytomegalovirus status with high specificity and sensitivity in both the original and validation cohorts. A further reported finding was that TCR beta sequences accurately predicted the HLA-A and HLA-B alleles for most subjects in the first cohort. When HLA alleles, especially DR and DQ, strongly co-occurred, attributing TCR associations to individual alleles was difficult. The study gave a list of 150 to 200 TCR beta chains associated with cytomegalovirus. In a later analysis, several top co-occurrence clusters were reported to appear linked to parvovirus B19, influenza, CMV and Epstein-Barr virus. In a later analysis, HLA-associated TCR beta chains showed more clonal expansion and lower generation probabilities than non-associated chains that were equally common. According to a later analysis, TCR association rates differed among HLA loci, with DRB1 alleles showing the most associated TCRs and HLA-C alleles showing the fewest. Across donors, most TCR sequences were observed very rarely, whereas some public TCRs were present in many individuals. Roughly uniform sequencing depth across donors was assumed in presence/absence analyses, although this assumption may not hold. The authors suggested that the approach could potentially be generalized to other disease states and immunological phenotypes. The cohort was sequenced for TCR beta chains only, and without alpha or paired-chain data the features that could be detected were limited. A cluster of highly shared sequence variants was judged likely to be a technical artifact of the sequencing pipeline. Because HLA typing was unavailable for some donors at each locus, only the typed subset was used in association tests. Immune exposure information for the cohort was limited to CMV serostatus. At a false discovery rate of 0.05, a later analysis linked under 20,000 TCR beta sequences to specific HLA alleles. In an earlier analysis of around 600 of the donors, most TCR beta V segments were observed in productive rearrangements about 87% or about 30% of the time, broadly matching IMGT annotations. Three of the identified cytomegalovirus-associated TCR beta chains were confirmed in vitro to be specific for cytomegalovirus antigens. An association between a missense DCLRE1C variant and V-gene and J-gene trimming of TCR beta chains was found in a later genetic analysis and replicated in an independent cohort. Most CMV-associated TCR beta chains appeared to be HLA-restricted in a later analysis, and the HLA associations seemed to be driven largely by CMV exposure. According to a later genetic analysis, donors in an Asian-associated ancestry cluster had fewer N-insertions in productive TCRs than the approximately 700-donor mean. Linkage disequilibrium might explain the correlated functional status among segregating V segments, but an unknown experimental factor could not be excluded. Some 15 rarely observed V segments, including chromosome 9 orphons, were excluded from the earlier analysis of approximately 500 of the donors because counts were too low. Because the 87-base-pair reads could not distinguish some IMGT-functional V segments, including TRBV6-2 and TRBV6-3, those segments were excluded.

The cohort consisted of 666 healthy bone marrow donors. All cohort members were sampled while nominally healthy, although unrecorded immune exposures were likely present. The donor tested CMV seropositive, placing the donor among the approximately 290 seropositive members of the cohort. A peripheral blood sample was collected from each donor, and TCR beta sequencing was performed on peripheral blood mononuclear cells. Genomic DNA was extracted from the blood cell samples with the Qiagen DNeasy Blood Extraction Kit. CDR1 and CDR2 were assigned from the germline V gene as MNHEY and SVGAGI. Inclusive of the bounding cysteine and phenylalanine, the CDR3 is 12 residues long. Only CDR3 DNA remains: 36 bases, in frame from the first base. The junction carries 9 bases between V and J, which are trimmed by 6 bases and 3 bases respectively. To note about this clone: Its cognate antigen has yet to be identified. Per-base qualities were not stored, and no clone one base away is much larger.

Library preparation was by the immunoSEQ multiplex PCR assay. A mixture of 60 forward primers for TCR Vbeta segments and 13 reverse primers for TCR Jbeta segments was used in the multiplex PCR. The CDR3 region of rearranged TCR beta genes was amplified from genomic DNA with a multiplex PCR assay. On the Illumina HiSeq System, the amplified TCR beta libraries were sequenced as 87-base-pair reads. In the paper's pipeline: In a later analysis, tens of millions of unique TCR beta chains were counted across the roughly 610 repertoires, and roughly 11 million of these chains were shared by at least two donors. To remove PCR and sequencing errors, raw reads were error-corrected and collapsed into unique sequences using a nearest-neighbor algorithm that merged closely related sequences. Alignment of CDR3 sequences to IMGT reference sequences was used to assign V, D and J gene segments. For a sequence to be retained, a match of at least six nucleotides was required to both a V gene segment and a J gene segment. Rearrangements were called productive when the CDR3 lacked stop codons and stayed in frame with V and J; all others were non-productive. CDR3 was defined according to IMGT convention as the region running from the second conserved V-encoded cysteine to the conserved J-encoded phenylalanine. In an earlier analysis of 500 to 650 of the donors, sequences lacking an unambiguous match to a single V gene segment were excluded. In an earlier analysis of some 590 of the donors, V segments were called functional above 56.7% productive rearrangements and were called segregating when the between-donor standard deviation exceeded 5%. A statistical classification framework was developed to diagnose cytomegalovirus status using the catalog of TCR beta chain sequences. A later analysis assigned V and J genes by comparing TCR nucleotide sequences with IMGT/GENE-DB human TR gene sequences. In a later analysis, CDR3 sequences and most-parsimonious VDJ recombination scenarios were assigned using the TCRdist pipeline. In a later analysis, each TCR beta chain was defined by its CDR3 amino acid sequence together with its V-gene family, and reads without a unique V-gene family were excluded. In a later analysis, 500 to 700 highly shared, low-generation-probability nucleotide sequences were removed to address suspected cross-contamination and a sequencing artifact. For each public chain, a later analysis derived a clonal expansion index from normalized ranks of inferred template counts within each repertoire. Generation probabilities in a later analysis came from a VDJ recombination model fitted to out-of-frame rearrangements, and those results were checked against IGoR. A later analysis scored TCR-TCR, TCR-HLA and TCR-CMV co-occurrence with hypergeometric tests, applying a repertoire-size bias correction to TCR pairs. In a later analysis, false discovery rates were estimated by permuting HLA or CMV assignments 20 times. In a later analysis, co-occurring TCRs were grouped using DBSCAN, with TCRdist sequence similarity added in when clustering inside HLA-allele-positive subsets. For co-occurrence clustering, repertoires with fewer than 30,000 or more than 120,000 public chains were excluded, along with roughly 5 repertoires with anomalous nucleotide sharing. In its TCRdb copy, this immuneACCESS table keeps in-frame sequences only and misses some clones. Where compared with another copy, unresolved V genes explain less than half of these, and the others have no known cause. From that table come the V and J calls and clone size; the DNA was used to work out D and trimming. Here the sample has around 170,000 clones; about 80% occur a single time. The top ten clonotypes cover roughly 2.8% of the sample.

Sequences were obtained from PBMCs. The receptor was isolated from a woman aged 50 to 60 in good health and CMV-seropositive. The chain is made from TRBV6-5 and TRBJ2-7, with TRBD2 perhaps the D gene, on 5 matching bases. The CDR3 amino acid sequence is: CASSNSVYEQYF. The nucleotide sequence is given as TGTGCCAGCAGCAATAGCGTCTACGAGCAGTACTTC.